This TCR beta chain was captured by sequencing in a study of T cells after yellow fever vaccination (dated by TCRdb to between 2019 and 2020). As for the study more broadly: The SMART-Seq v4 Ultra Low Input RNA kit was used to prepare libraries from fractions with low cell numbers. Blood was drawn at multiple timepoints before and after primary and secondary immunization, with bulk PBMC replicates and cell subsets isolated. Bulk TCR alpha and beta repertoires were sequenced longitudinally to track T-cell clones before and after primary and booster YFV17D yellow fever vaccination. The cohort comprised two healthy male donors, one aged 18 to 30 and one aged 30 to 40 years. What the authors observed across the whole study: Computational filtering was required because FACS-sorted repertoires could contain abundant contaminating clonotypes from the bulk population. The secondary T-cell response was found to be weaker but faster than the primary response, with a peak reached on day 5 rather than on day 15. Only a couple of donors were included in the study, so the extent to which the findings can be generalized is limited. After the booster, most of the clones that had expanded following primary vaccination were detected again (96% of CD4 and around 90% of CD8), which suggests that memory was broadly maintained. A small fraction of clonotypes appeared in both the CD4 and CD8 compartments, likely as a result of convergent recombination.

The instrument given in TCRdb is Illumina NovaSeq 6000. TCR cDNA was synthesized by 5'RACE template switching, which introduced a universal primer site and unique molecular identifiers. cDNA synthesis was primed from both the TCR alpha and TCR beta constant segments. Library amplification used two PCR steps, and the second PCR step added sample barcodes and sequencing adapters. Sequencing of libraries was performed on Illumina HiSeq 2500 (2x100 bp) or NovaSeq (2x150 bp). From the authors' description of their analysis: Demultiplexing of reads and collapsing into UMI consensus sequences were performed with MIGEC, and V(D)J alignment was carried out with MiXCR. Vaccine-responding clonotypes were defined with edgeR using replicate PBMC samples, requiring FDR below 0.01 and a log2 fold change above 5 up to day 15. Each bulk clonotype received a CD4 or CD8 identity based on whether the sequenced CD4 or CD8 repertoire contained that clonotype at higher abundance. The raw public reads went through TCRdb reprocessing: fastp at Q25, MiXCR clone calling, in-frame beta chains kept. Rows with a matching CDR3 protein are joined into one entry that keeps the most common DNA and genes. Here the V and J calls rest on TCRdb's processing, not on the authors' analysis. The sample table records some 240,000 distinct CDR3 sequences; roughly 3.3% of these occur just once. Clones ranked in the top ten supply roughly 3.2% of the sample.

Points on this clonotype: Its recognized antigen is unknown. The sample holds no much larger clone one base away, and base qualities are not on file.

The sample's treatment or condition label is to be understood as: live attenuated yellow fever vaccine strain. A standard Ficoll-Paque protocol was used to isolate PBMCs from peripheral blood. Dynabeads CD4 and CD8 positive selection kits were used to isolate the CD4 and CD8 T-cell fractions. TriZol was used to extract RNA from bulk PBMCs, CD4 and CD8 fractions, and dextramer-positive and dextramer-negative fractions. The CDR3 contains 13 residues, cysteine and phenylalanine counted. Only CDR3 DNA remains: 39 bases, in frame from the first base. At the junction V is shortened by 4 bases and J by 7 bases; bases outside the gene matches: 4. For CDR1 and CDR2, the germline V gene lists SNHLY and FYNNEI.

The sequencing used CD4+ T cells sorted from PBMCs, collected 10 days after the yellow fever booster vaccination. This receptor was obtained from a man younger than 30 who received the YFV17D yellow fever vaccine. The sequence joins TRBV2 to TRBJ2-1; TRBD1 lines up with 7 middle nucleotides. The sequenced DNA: TGTGCCAGCAGTGTGGACAGGTCAAATGAGCAGTTCTTC. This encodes CASSVDRSNEQFF.